Following are 27 T cell receptor beta chains from one sample sequenced in a study of shared clonotypes between healthy human individuals. Data came from immunoSEQ multiplex PCR; TCRdb stores just in-frame clones and leaves some out. The sample records approximately 460,000 clones, roughly four fifths being singletons. Sequencing was carried out using PBMCs. Receptors were obtained from a woman in her 40s in good health. Some clones in this sample may be carry-over from other donors' samples.

V usage is TRBV4-2 and J usage is TRBJ2-3; TRBD2 matches 8 bases. The V and J ends lost 1 base and 3 bases, in that order; junction bases with no gene match: 9. Germline loops: CDR1 LGHNA, CDR2 YNFKEQ. This CDR3 contains 17 residues. CDR3 in amino acids: CASSQVGSSGTTDTQYF. The CDR3 DNA reads TGTGCCAGCAGCCAAGTGGGGAGTAGCGGGACGACAGATACGCAGTATTTT.

The chain recombines TRBV9 with TRBJ2-1, with 9 bases lining up with TRBD2. Germline V gives CDR1 SGDLS, CDR2 YYNGEE. Trimming removed 6 bases from V and 5 bases from J; junction bases left unmatched: 9. The CDR3 is 15 residues long. CDR3 DNA: TGTGCCAGCACCTGGGCGGGAGGGCCTAACAATGAGCAGTTCTTC. Translating gives CASTWAGGPNNEQFF.

The rearrangement links TRBV27 to TRBJ2-3, with unresolved D. The CDR3 contains 16 residues. Between the trimmed V and J ends, which lost 2 bases and 7 bases, there was a span of 19 bases. Per the germline V gene, CDR1 is MNHEY and CDR2 is SMNVEV (reference sequence). CDR3 in DNA: TGTGCCAGCAGTTTAAGAGTTGGCACTAATTCTTATACGCAGTATTTT. As protein: CASSLRVGTNSYTQYF.

CDR3 coding DNA: TGTGCCAGCAGTTACTCGTGGACCGCGTACGAGCAGTACTTC. Protein sequence: CASSYSWTAYEQYF. J is TRBJ2-7 and V is TRBV6-5; D not certain. Germline V gene lookup returns CDR1 MNHEY and CDR2 SVGAGI. CDR3 size: 14 residues. V lost 0 bases and J 4 bases, leaving 10 bases between the germline ends.

As to this clone: One base separates it from a far larger clone, so it is likely a read error. Other DNA sequences in the same sample also yield this CDR3. The chain has TRBV7-6 and TRBJ2-1, with D possibly matching TRBD2 (6 bases). The germline CDR1 and CDR2 sequences are SGHVS and FNYEAQ. The CDR3 runs 13 residues. CDR3 bases: TGCGCCAGCAGCAGCCGACTAGTGGCTGAGCAGTTCTTC. This sequence encodes CASSSRLVAEQFF.

The rearrangement uses TRBV11-2 and TRBJ2-7; D gene uncertain. Looked up from germline, CDR1 is SGHAT and CDR2 is FQNNGV. V dropped 5 bases and J dropped 2 bases, with 16 bases sitting between them. This CDR3 spans 15 amino acids. The CDR3 DNA reads TGTGCCAGCAGCCCCCAGCGCCTGGGGACCTACGAGCAGTACTTC. It is translated as CASSPQRLGTYEQYF.

For this clone: A far larger clone differs by one base, so this is likely a read error. The chain combines TRBV30 with TRBJ2-7; D call uncertain. V was cut by 1 base and J by 6 bases, with 13 bases left in between. The germline V gene encodes CDR1 GTSNPN and CDR2 SVGIG (reference sequence). This CDR3 spans 13 amino acids. The CDR3 reads CAWSASFESEQYF. The CDR3 nucleotides read TGTGCCTGGAGTGCGTCCTTCGAAAGCGAGCAGTACTTC.

The count of this clone is one. CDR3 nucleotide sequence: TGCGCCAGCAGCTTGGACCGGGGGGCGATGAGTGAGCAGTTCTTC. Residues: CASSLDRGAMSEQFF. The rearrangement joins TRBV5-1 to TRBJ2-1; the D gene is possibly TRBD2 (7 bases). The germline V gene encodes CDR1 SGHRS and CDR2 YFSETQ. This CDR3 is built from 15 residues. With 0 bases removed from V and 9 bases from J, the gap between germline ends came to 16 bases.

The chain has TRBV5-6 and TRBJ2-7; TRBD1 matches at 7 bases. The CDR3 runs 15 residues. Germline V gene data show CDR1 as SGHDT and CDR2 as YYEEEE. The trim removed 2 bases at V and 3 bases at J, leaving 8 bases unmatched. The CDR3 DNA sequence: TGTGCCAGCAGCTTCGGACAGGCGCGACACTACGAGCAGTACTTC. It encodes CASSFGQARHYEQYF.

This sequence joins TRBV19 and TRBJ1-2; possible D gene TRBD1, 5 bases. CDR3 size: 13 residues. V lost 4 bases to trimming and J lost 7 bases, with 13 bases between them. The germline V gene encodes CDR1 LNHDA and CDR2 SQIVND (reference sequence). CDR3 protein: CASSTTVLAGYTF. In nucleotides, the CDR3 is TGTGCCAGTAGTACGACAGTGCTGGCTGGCTACACCTTC.

The count of this clone is one. A far larger clone is off by one base, so a read error is likely. The same CDR3 arises from other DNA sequences in this sample as well. This rearrangement joins TRBV29-1 to TRBJ1-1; 8 nucleotides match TRBD1. The CDR3 runs to 16 residues. Germline CDR1 reads SQVTM; CDR2 reads ANQGSEA. The CDR3 protein is CSVAPFSRQGNTEAFF. In DNA form, the CDR3 reads TGCAGCGTTGCCCCTTTTTCACGACAGGGGAACACTGAAGCCTTCTTT.

This chain uses TRBV15 with TRBJ2-7; 7 positions match TRBD1. The CDR3 sequence is 11 residues long. The V and J ends lost 11 bases and 2 bases, in that order; junction bases with no gene match: 3. Germline CDR1 is LNHNV and CDR2 is YYDKDF (reference sequence). CDR3 sequence reads: CAADRAYEQYF. The DNA of the CDR3 is TGTGCCGCAGACAGGGCCTACGAGCAGTACTTC.

The chain combines TRBV4-2 with TRBJ2-1; 9 positions match TRBD2. Germline V gives CDR1 LGHNA, CDR2 YNFKEQ. This CDR3 comprises 15 residues. The V gene end was trimmed by 0 bases and the J gene end by 8 bases; junction bases not matched to a gene: 5. The CDR3 protein is CASSQEGIAGDEQFF. CDR3 in DNA: TGTGCCAGCAGCCAAGAAGGGATAGCGGGAGATGAGCAGTTCTTC.

V is TRBV28 and J is TRBJ1-4; D might be TRBD1 (5 bases). This CDR3 has 16 amino acids. Trimming removed 2 bases at V and 0 bases at J, with 10 bases between. CDR1 is MDHEN, CDR2 SYDVKM, per germline. CDR3 in amino acids: CASSLLRGATNEKLFF. The CDR3 coding sequence is TGTGCCAGCAGTTTACTACGGGGGGCAACTAATGAAAAACTGTTTTTT.

Worth noting for this clone: A much larger clone sits a single nucleotide away, making a read error possible. The same CDR3 also results from other DNA sequences found in this sample. J is TRBJ1-3 and V is TRBV18; perhaps TRBD1 as D (6 bases). In germline, CDR1 is KGHSH, CDR2 LQKENI. CDR3 length equals 18 residues. CDR3 DNA sequence: TGTGCCAGCTCACCAGCCGCCGGGACAAGCTACTCTGGAAACACCATATATTTC. Amino acid sequence: CASSPAAGTSYSGNTIYF.

Many counts were recorded for this clone. In the same sample, other DNA sequences code for this CDR3. The chain is built from TRBV27 and TRBJ2-2, with 10 bases fitting TRBD2. The V and J ends lost 6 bases and 6 bases, in that order; junction bases with no gene match: 10. This CDR3 is 16 amino acids long. In germline, CDR1 is MNHEY, CDR2 SMNVEV (reference sequence). The CDR3 region is CASSLRTSGGAGELFF. The CDR3 nucleotides read TGTGCCAGCAGCCTACGGACGAGCGGGGGGGCCGGGGAGCTGTTTTTT.

The rearrangement links TRBV27 to TRBJ1-2; the match to TRBD1 covers 8 bases. The CDR3 covers 15 residues. Trimming at V came to 4 bases and at J to 6 bases, leaving 10 bases not matched to a gene. The germline V gene has CDR1 MNHEY and CDR2 SMNVEV (reference sequence). CDR3 DNA: TGTGCCAGCAGTTCGACACAGGGGGAATTGGATGGCTACACCTTC. Protein: CASSSTQGELDGYTF.

Here the CDR3 DNA reads TGCGCCAGCAGCCAACCTCTTAGACAGGGTGGAAACACCATATATTTT. Amino acids: CASSQPLRQGGNTIYF. The chain employs TRBV4-1 and TRBJ1-3; 7 nucleotides line up with TRBD1. The V segment lost 2 bases and the J segment 3 bases; nucleotides outside the gene matches: 7. CDR3 size: 16 residues. Looked up from germline, CDR1 is MGHRA and CDR2 is YSYEKL.

In this sample, this clone turned up a few times. The chain uses TRBV19 and TRBJ2-1, with 12 positions matching TRBD2. This CDR3 region has 17 residues. With V trimmed by 1 base and J by 3 bases, 4 bases remained unmatched. The germline CDR1 and CDR2 sequences are LNHDA and SQIVND (reference sequence). CDR3 amino acids: CASSIARLAGDYNEQFF. CDR3 in DNA: TGTGCCAGTAGTATAGCCCGACTAGCGGGAGACTACAATGAGCAGTTCTTC. The full variable domain, with the rest looked up from reference TRBV19 and TRBJ2-1, is DGGITQSPKYLFRKEGQNVTLSCEQNLNHDAMYWYRQDPGQGLRLIYYSQIVNDFQKGDIAEGYSVSREKKESFPLTVTSAQKNPTAFYLCASSIARLAGDYNEQFFGPGTRLTVL.

The chain combines TRBV18 with TRBJ1-2; the match to TRBD1 covers 8 bases. CDR1 is KGHSH, CDR2 LQKENI, per germline. The CDR3 totals 18 residues. V lost 3 bases to trimming and J lost 4 bases; unmatched junction nucleotides: 16. The CDR3 coding sequence is TGTGCCAGCTCACCGGCACCGGGACAGGTGCTTATCGGCTATGGCTACACCTTC. It yields the protein CASSPAPGQVLIGYGYTF.

The V gene is TRBV7-3, the J gene TRBJ2-1; 10 bases agree with TRBD2. V lost 2 bases to trimming and J lost 4 bases; unmatched junction nucleotides: 8. Germline CDR1 reads SGHTA; CDR2 reads FQGTGA. CDR3 length equals 17 residues. The CDR3 region is CASSLSLTSGSYNEQFF. The CDR3 DNA reads as TGTGCCAGCAGCTTATCCCTGACTAGCGGGTCTTACAATGAGCAGTTCTTC.

V and J are TRBV7-6 and TRBJ1-5; 9 nucleotides line up with TRBD1. CDR1 SGHVS and CDR2 FNYEAQ come from the germline V gene. The CDR3 totals 14 residues. V shed 1 base and J 7 bases; nucleotides not matched to a gene: 2. CDR3 residues: CASSLGQGVQPQHF. The CDR3 region has the DNA TGTGCCAGCAGCTTAGGACAGGGGGTCCAGCCCCAGCATTTT.

The genes are TRBV20-1 and TRBJ1-2; D possibly corresponds to TRBD1 (5 bases). CDR1 and CDR2 from the germline V gene are DFQATT and SNEGSKA (reference sequence). Trimming stripped 0 bases from V and 8 bases from J, with 7 bases between. The length of the CDR3 is 11 residues. As DNA, the CDR3 is TGCAGTGCTAGAGAAGGGGAGGGCTACACCTTC. The encoded protein is CSAREGEGYTF.

V is TRBV9 and J is TRBJ1-1; unclear D gene. This CDR3 has 14 amino acids. Trimming took off 0 bases at V and 1 base at J, with 7 bases between the two ends. Germline V lookup: CDR1 SGDLS, CDR2 YYNGEE. The CDR3 sequence: CASSVGFANTEAFF. The CDR3 DNA reads TGTGCCAGCAGCGTAGGTTTTGCGAACACTGAAGCTTTCTTT.

In regard to this clone: The identical CDR3 is also encoded by other nucleotide sequences in the sample. The chain carries TRBV6-1 and TRBJ2-2; TRBD2 matches at 10 bases. The J segment lost 6 bases and the V segment lost 1 base, leaving 2 bases of the junction unmatched. The CDR3 totals 15 residues. Germline-derived CDR1 and CDR2 are MNHNS and SASEGT. The CDR3 DNA follows: TGTGCCAGCAGTGAAGGGCTAGCGGGAGCCGGGGAGCTGTTTTTT. Its translation is CASSEGLAGAGELFF.

Points on this clone: A read error is likely here: a far larger clone is one base away. The rearrangement links TRBV5-4 to TRBJ1-2; D is possibly TRBD1 (5 bases). The V end lost 0 bases, the J end lost 6 bases, and 9 bases lay between the germline ends. The CDR3 spans 13 residues. Germline CDR1 and CDR2: SGHNT and YYREEE (reference sequence). Written as DNA, the CDR3 is TGTGCCAGCAGCTTGGAGCCGGGGGATGGCTACACCTTC. Its protein product is CASSLEPGDGYTF.

The gene calls are TRBV28 and TRBJ2-1; TRBD2 agrees at 11 bases. The CDR3 is made up of 14 amino acids. The germline CDR1 and CDR2 sequences are MDHEN and SYDVKM. Trimming took 3 bases from V and 9 from J; bases not matched to a gene: 4. CDR3 nucleotides: TGTGCCAGCAGTTTGGAAGGGACTAGCGGTGAGCAGTTCTTC. Its protein is CASSLEGTSGEQFF.